Described below is a single T cell receptor beta chain sequence and its context. The data belong to a study of blood T cell repertoires in COVID-19. Study information: COVID-19 samples collected from the United States, Italy and Spain covered acute and convalescent phases. PBMCs, B-cell-depleted T cells, or T cells were the source of the cDNA or gDNA that made up the material.

Original data processing: Estimated nucleated cell counts came from reference gene primer amplification. Clones were sequenced by immunoSEQ multiplex PCR, and TCRdb holds only the in-frame ones, with some missing. The V and J calls and clone size are taken from that table; D and trimming were inferred from the DNA. The sample contains approximately 100,000 clones, roughly 80% of which appear only once. The CDR3 extends over 18 amino acids. CDR1 is SGHNT and CDR2 is YYREEE in the germline V gene (reference sequence). The J segment lost 3 bases and the V segment lost 4 bases, leaving 14 bases of the junction unmatched.

The V call is TRBV5-4, the J call TRBJ2-2, with 8 bases matching TRBD2. The source of this sequence is a man in his 70s with active or convalescent COVID-19. The specimen was peripheral blood. The CDR3 reads CASSPPGGRRSDTGELFF. CDR3 nucleotide sequence: TGTGCCAGCAGCCCCCCGGGGGGGAGGCGTTCCGACACCGGGGAGCTGTTTTTT. Looking up the rest from reference TRBV5-4 and TRBJ2-2 gives the full variable domain: ETGVTQSPTHLIKTRGQQVTLRCSSQSGHNTVSWYQQALGQGPQFIFQYYREEENGRGNFPPRFSGLQFPNYSSELNVNALELDDSALYLCASSPPGGRRSDTGELFFGEGSRLTVL.